The 28 T cell receptor beta chains below come from one sample, sequenced in a study of blood T cell repertoires in COVID-19 (dated by TCRdb to 2018 to 2020). Libraries were prepared through the immunoSEQ multiplex PCR assay. TCRdb carries this immuneACCESS record with in-frame sequences only. Its versions omit some clonotypes, under half of them owing to an unresolved V gene in the studies checked, with the rest unexplained. This sample has about 36,000 clones in its table, and 75% to 90% of those were observed once. Of the sample, around two fifths falls within the top ten clones. The sequenced sample consisted of peripheral blood. These receptors all come from a human donor in a cohort sampled during active or convalescent COVID-19. The donor label of this sample is uncertain.

The rearrangement uses TRBV19 and TRBJ2-7; no reliable D call. V was clipped by 3 bases and J by 5 bases, with 11 bases between them. Germline CDR1 reads LNHDA; CDR2 reads SQIVND (reference sequence). The CDR3 has 13 residues. CDR3 sequence: CASSIPPYNEQYF. The CDR3 DNA is TGTGCCAGTAGTATCCCCCCATACAACGAGCAGTACTTC.

The chain carries TRBV11-3 and TRBJ2-5; 9 bases are shared with TRBD1. The J segment lost 5 bases and the V segment lost 4 bases, leaving 14 bases of the junction unmatched. CDR1 and CDR2 from the germline V gene are SGHNT and YENEEA. The CDR3 runs 17 residues. For the CDR3, the DNA is TGTGCCAGCAGCTACACCCAGACTTGGGACAGGGAGGAGACCCAGTACTTC. This codes for CASSYTQTWDREETQYF.

This chain links TRBV4-3 with TRBJ2-7; 8 nucleotides match TRBD2. The CDR3 runs 16 residues. V shed 4 bases, J shed 2 bases, and the junction held 10 bases outside the gene matches. Germline V gene sequence: CDR1 LGHNA, CDR2 YSLEER. Written as DNA, the CDR3 is TGCGCCAGCAGCCGCCTCTCGGGAGGGGGGCCCTACGAGCAGTACTTC. Its translation: CASSRLSGGGPYEQYF.

This clone was seen only once. This chain uses TRBV19 with TRBJ2-3; 15 bases agree with TRBD2. With 5 bases clipped from V and 4 bases from J, the junction kept 4 bases outside the gene matches. Germline values: CDR1 LNHDA, CDR2 SQIVND (reference sequence). The CDR3 has 16 residues. CDR3 in amino acids: CASSLGLAGGSDTQYF. DNA for the CDR3: TGTGCCAGTAGTCTTGGACTAGCGGGAGGGTCAGATACGCAGTATTTT.

There are a few counts of this clone. The J gene is TRBJ2-1, the V gene TRBV24-1; weak D call: TRBD2 (6 bases). The CDR3 sequence is 14 residues long. Trimming removed 6 bases at V and 2 bases at J, with 10 bases between. CDR1 is KGHDR and CDR2 is SFDVKD in the germline V gene. CDR3 sequence: CATSRGSPYNEQFF. The CDR3 region has the DNA TGTGCCACCAGTCGGGGGTCCCCCTACAATGAGCAGTTCTTC.

The chain has TRBV3-1 (or the pseudogene TRBV3-2) and TRBJ1-2, with a possible D match to TRBD1 (5 bases). The CDR3 has 13 amino acids. V was shortened by 3 bases and J by 4 bases, with 9 bases between the two germline ends. Germline loops: CDR1 LGHDT, CDR2 YNNKEL (reference sequence). CDR3 in amino acids: CASSQQGFYGYTF. CDR3 DNA: TGTGCCAGCAGCCAGCAGGGTTTCTATGGCTACACCTTC.

V gene TRBV6-2 or TRBV6-3 combines with J gene TRBJ2-7; 9 positions agree with TRBD2. Germline V lookup: CDR1 MNHEY, CDR2 SVGEGT. The ends lost 1 base at V and 3 bases at J; junction bases unmatched: 7. This CDR3 is built from 16 residues. CDR3 DNA: TGTGCCAGCAGTTACTGGTCTAGCGGGGCGGTCTACGAGCAGTACTTC. Its protein product is CASSYWSSGAVYEQYF.

The V and J genes are TRBV10-3 and TRBJ1-1; D remains ambiguous. CDR1 is ENHRY, CDR2 SYGVKD, per germline. The CDR3 extends over 14 amino acids. V was clipped by 6 bases and J by 0 bases, with 11 bases between them. CDR3 coding DNA: TGTGCCATCAGCCGGGAGTCTATGAACACTGAAGCTTTCTTT. Protein product: CAISRESMNTEAFF.

The chain combines TRBV3-1 (or the pseudogene TRBV3-2) with TRBJ1-2; no firm D call. V was shortened by 1 base and J by 4 bases, with 13 bases between the two germline ends. Germline V gene data show CDR1 as LGHDT and CDR2 as YNNKEL (reference sequence). The CDR3 has 15 residues. The chain's CDR3 is CASSQGTGVAYGYTF. The CDR3 coding sequence is TGTGCCAGCAGCCAAGGAACGGGAGTGGCCTATGGCTACACCTTC.

The J gene is TRBJ2-2, the V gene TRBV11-3, with TRBD1 matching over 7 bases. CDR1 and CDR2 from the germline V gene are SGHNT and YENEEA. This CDR3 region has 14 residues. Germline trimming cut 4 bases from V and 6 bases from J; bases unmatched to any gene: 5. The CDR3 DNA reads TGTGCCAGCAGCTACGACAGGGCGGCCGGGGAGCTGTTTTTT. Amino acid sequence: CASSYDRAAGELFF.

This chain uses TRBV7-2 with TRBJ1-1, with D perhaps matching TRBD1 (6 bases). Germline V gene sequence: CDR1 SGHTA, CDR2 FQGNSA. V lost 1 base and J lost 6, with 9 bases in between. This CDR3 is 13 amino acids long. CDR3 region: CASSLDGGSEAFF. CDR3 coding DNA: TGTGCCAGCAGCTTAGATGGGGGCTCTGAAGCTTTCTTT.

The V call is TRBV24-1, the J call TRBJ2-7; a weak D match, TRBD2 (6 bases). V dropped 2 bases and J dropped 1 base, with 11 bases sitting between them. CDR3 length: 15 residues. Germline values: CDR1 KGHDR, CDR2 SFDVKD. The CDR3 bases are TGTGCCACCAGTGATTCGGGGGACGGGTCCTACGAGCAGTACTTC. The encoded protein is CATSDSGDGSYEQYF.

The J gene is TRBJ1-4, the V gene TRBV5-6, with D possibly being TRBD1 (6 bases). CDR1 is SGHDT, CDR2 YYEEEE, per germline. Deletions cut 5 bases from V and 5 bases from J, with 19 bases between. The CDR3 runs to 16 residues. CDR3 in amino acids: CASSYYSGTMNEKLFF. The CDR3 region has the DNA TGTGCCAGCAGTTATTATTCCGGGACAATGAATGAAAAACTGTTTTTT. Full variable domain (rest looked up from reference TRBV5-6 and TRBJ1-4): DAGVTQSPTHLIKTRGQQVTLRCSPKSGHDTVSWYQQALGQGPQFIFQYYEEEERQRGNFPDRFSGHQFPNYSSELNVNALLLGDSALYLCASSYYSGTMNEKLFFGSGTQLSVL.

This chain joins TRBV2 and TRBJ1-5, with TRBD1 matching 8 bases. J was trimmed by 7 bases and V by 6 bases; bases with no gene match: 11. Germline lookup yields CDR1 SNHLY and CDR2 FYNNEI. The CDR3 has 15 residues. CDR3 bases: TGTGCCAGCAGCCAAGACAGGGGCTCAGGGCAGCCCCAGCATTTT. The encoded protein is CASSQDRGSGQPQHF.

This clone has only a few counts. The genes are TRBV6-5 and TRBJ1-2; 9 bases match TRBD1. The V segment lost 8 bases and the J segment 7 bases; nucleotides outside the gene matches: 5. The CDR3 length is 12 residues. CDR1 and CDR2 from the germline V gene are MNHEY and SVGAGI. The DNA for the CDR3 is TGTGCCAGCCAAGGACAGGGGACTGGCTACACCTTC. Translated: CASQGQGTGYTF.

In this sample, this clone turned up a few times. The genes are TRBV5-6 and TRBJ2-7; D unresolved. This CDR3 is 16 amino acids long. Trimming took off 4 bases at V and 1 base at J, with 18 bases between the two ends. Germline V gene sequence: CDR1 SGHDT, CDR2 YYEEEE. Here the CDR3 reads CASSLRPRMTSYEQYF. The CDR3, as DNA: TGTGCCAGCAGCCTCCGGCCCAGAATGACTTCCTACGAGCAGTACTTC.

This clone was observed a few times. This chain connects TRBV18 to TRBJ1-1; no reliable D call. The CDR3 has 12 amino acids. CDR1 is KGHSH, CDR2 LQKENI, per germline. V gave up 2 bases and J gave up 5 bases, with 6 bases separating them. Written as DNA, the CDR3 is TGTGCCAGCTCACCAGGGAGGACTGAAGCTTTCTTT. As protein: CASSPGRTEAFF. Based on the CDR3 plus reference TRBV18 and TRBJ1-1, the full variable domain is NAGVMQNPRHLVRRRGQEARLRCSPMKGHSHVYWYRQLPEEGLKFMVYLQKENIIDESGMPKERFSAEFPKEGPSILRIQQVVRGDSAAYFCASSPGRTEAFFGQGTRLTVV.

V usage is TRBV6-1 and J usage is TRBJ2-7; possibly TRBD2 for D (6 bases). The CDR3 is made up of 14 amino acids. CDR1 is MNHNS, CDR2 SASEGT, per germline. Trimming took 1 base from V and 5 from J, leaving 12 bases between them. The CDR3 DNA is TGTGCCAGCAGTGAAGGCCCTAGCGAGAACGAGCAGTACTTC. This translates into CASSEGPSENEQYF.

Worth noting for this clone: In the same sample, other DNA sequences code for this CDR3. The chain combines TRBV7-9 with TRBJ1-1, with unresolved D. Between the trimmed V and J ends, which lost 6 bases and 11 bases, there was a span of 10 bases. The length of the CDR3 is 10 residues. CDR1 and CDR2 (germline): SEHNR, FQNEAQ (reference sequence). For the CDR3, the DNA is TGTGCCAGCAGTTCTGAGAGGGCTTTCTTT. Translating gives CASSSERAFF.

The chain recombines TRBV29-1 with TRBJ1-1, with D hard to call. This CDR3 has 13 amino acids. The germline V gene has CDR1 SQVTM and CDR2 ANQGSEA. The V end lost 6 bases, the J end lost 0 bases, and 11 bases lay between the germline ends. For the CDR3, the DNA is TGCAGCGTGAGTACCATACTGAACACTGAAGCTTTCTTT. Amino acid sequence: CSVSTILNTEAFF. The full variable domain, with the rest looked up from reference TRBV29-1 and TRBJ1-1, is SAVISQKPSRDICQRGTSLTIQCQVDSQVTMMFWYRQQPGQSLTLIATANQGSEATYESGFVIDKFPISRPNLTFSTLTVSNMSPEDSSIYLCSVSTILNTEAFFGQGTRLTVV.

V and J are TRBV3-1 (or the pseudogene TRBV3-2) and TRBJ2-2; 7 nucleotides line up with TRBD2. The CDR3 length is 18 residues. Germline assignment: CDR1 LGHDT and CDR2 YNNKEL (reference sequence). J lost 2 bases, V lost 5 bases, and 14 bases had no gene match. This CDR3 reads CASSSWASGIENTGELFF. As DNA, the CDR3 is TGTGCCAGCAGCAGTTGGGCTAGCGGTATAGAAAACACCGGGGAGCTGTTTTTT.

In the case of this clone: The junction does not match germline at one end; this may be a read error. V and J are TRBV5-8 and TRBJ1-1; TRBD1 aligns across 8 bases. Germline V CDR1 and CDR2: SGHTS, YDEGEE. The CDR3 extends over 15 amino acids. The DNA of the CDR3 is TGTGCCAGCAGGGGGAGACAGGGGTCGAACATTGAAGCTTTCTTT. It encodes CASRGRQGSNIEAFF.

This chain uses TRBV6-6 with TRBJ2-7; 8 nucleotides align to TRBD2. The CDR3 sequence is 15 residues long. V lost 5 bases to trimming and J lost 7 bases; unmatched junction nucleotides: 13. Germline CDR1 and CDR2: MNHNY and SVGAGI (reference sequence). The CDR3 sequence: CASSRIGTPGGEQYF. CDR3 nucleotides: TGTGCCAGCAGTAGGATCGGCACTCCGGGGGGGGAGCAGTACTTC.

The chain combines TRBV12-3 or TRBV12-4 with TRBJ1-1, with D hard to call. The CDR3 extends over 12 amino acids. V lost 3 bases and J 1 base, leaving 3 bases between the germline ends. DNA for the CDR3: TGTGCCAGCAGTTTCGGGAACACTGAAGCTTTCTTT. As protein: CASSFGNTEAFF.

This chain joins TRBV11-3 and TRBJ2-2; TRBD2 agrees at 7 bases. The germline gives CDR1 SGHNT, CDR2 YENEEA. J lost 6 bases, V lost 5 bases, and 6 bases had no gene match. The CDR3 runs 14 residues. The CDR3 loop reads CASSPTAGAGELFF. CDR3 bases: TGTGCCAGCAGCCCGACCGCGGGGGCCGGGGAGCTGTTTTTT.

This clone was seen only a few times. This chain uses TRBV19 with TRBJ2-5, with 14 positions matching TRBD2. There are 18 residues in the CDR3. The J segment lost 4 bases and the V segment lost 1 base, leaving 8 bases of the junction unmatched. Per germline, CDR1 LNHDA and CDR2 SQIVND (reference sequence). CDR3 sequence reads: CASSIGGLAGGLRETQYF. The CDR3 DNA sequence: TGTGCCAGTAGTATAGGCGGACTAGCGGGAGGACTGAGAGAGACCCAGTACTTC.

J is TRBJ1-1 and V is TRBV19; D uncertain. This CDR3 contains 13 residues. Germline values: CDR1 LNHDA, CDR2 SQIVND (reference sequence). The V and J ends lost 3 bases and 1 base respectively, with 6 bases between them. CDR3 protein: CASSISGNTEAFF. In nucleotides, the CDR3 is TGTGCCAGTAGTATCAGTGGGAACACTGAAGCTTTCTTT.

The J gene is TRBJ2-1, the V gene TRBV9; perhaps TRBD2 as D (6 bases). The V gene's germline CDR1 is SGDLS and CDR2 YYNGEE. Trimming removed 0 bases from V and 3 bases from J, with 10 bases in between. This CDR3 spans 15 amino acids. The CDR3 loop is CASSVGGGDYNEQFF. The CDR3 DNA follows: TGTGCCAGCAGCGTAGGTGGCGGGGACTACAATGAGCAGTTCTTC. Looking up the rest from reference TRBV9 and TRBJ2-1 gives the full variable domain: DSGVTQTPKHLITATGQRVTLRCSPRSGDLSVYWYQQSLDQGLQFLIQYYNGEERAKGNILERFSAQQFPDLHSELNLSSLELGDSALYFCASSVGGGDYNEQFFGPGTRLTVL.